The rows below give T cell receptor beta chains drawn from one sample of a study of regulatory dendritic cells for organ transplantation. What these receptors recognize is not known. The protocol was immunoSEQ multiplex PCR, while the TCRdb copy is restricted to in-frame clones and leaves out a portion. The table includes roughly 12,000 clones, about 90% detected once. The sequenced sample consisted of naive CD8+ T cells from blood cultured with dendritic cells. The receptors shown here come from a human donor in good health. Each CDR3 is given with its conserved first and last residue. D genes are given only for firm matches. Some rows have no size entry. The others give once, few or many, or a class for an expanded clone.

d_call,clone_size,v_call,j_call,cdr3_nt,cdr3_aa
NA,NA,TRBV9,TRBJ2-3,TGTGCCAGCAGCGTAGGCGATACGCAGTATTTT,CASSVGDTQYF
NA,NA,TRBV27,TRBJ2-7,TGTGCCAGCAGCCCTTCCACAGTGCCCTACGAGCAGTACTTC,CASSPSTVPYEQYF
NA,once,TRBV2,TRBJ2-7,TGTGCCAGCAGGGTAGGTCTGTACGAGCAGTACTTC,CASRVGLYEQYF
TRBD1,NA,TRBV4-1,TRBJ1-2,TGCGCCAGCAGCCAAGAGCGGTCAGGGGGCCCGGTTGGCTACACCTTC,CASSQERSGGPVGYTF
TRBD2,NA,TRBV7-6,TRBJ2-2,TGTGCCAGCAGCTGGGGGACTAGCGGGAGCGCGAGCACCGGGGAGCTGTTTTTT,CASSWGTSGSASTGELFF
NA,NA,TRBV5-1,TRBJ2-5,TGCGCCAGCAGCTTGGAGGGGTCGGGACGGTACCAAGAGACCCAGTACTTC,CASSLEGSGRYQETQYF
NA,NA,TRBV28,TRBJ2-3,TGTGCCAGCAGTTTTACCACTATCGGCACAGATACGCAGTATTTT,CASSFTTIGTDTQYF
NA,NA,TRBV11-2,TRBJ2-1,TGTGCCAGCAGCTCGCTCCAGCGGTTGAGTTTCGACAATGAGCAGTTCTTC,CASSSLQRLSFDNEQFF
TRBD2,NA,TRBV5-8,TRBJ2-4,TGTGCCAGCAGCTGGGTGGCGGGGGTCAAAAACATTCAGTACTTC,CASSWVAGVKNIQYF
NA,NA,TRBV11-2,TRBJ2-1,TGTGCCAGCAGCTTAGCAGGGAGGAGTTCCTACAATGAGCAGTTCTTC,CASSLAGRSSYNEQFF
NA,NA,TRBV14,TRBJ2-3,TGTGCCAGCAGCCAAGATCTTGGGGGCGCGACAGATACGCAGTATTTT,CASSQDLGGATDTQYF
TRBD1,NA,TRBV9,TRBJ2-1,TGTGCCAGCAGCGAACCGGGACAGGCCTACAATGAGCAGTTCTTC,CASSEPGQAYNEQFF
TRBD1,few,TRBV7-9,TRBJ2-7,TGTGCCAGCAGCTTGGGACAGGGGAAGGGCGAGCAGTACTTC,CASSLGQGKGEQYF
NA,NA,TRBV2,TRBJ2-3,TGTGCCAGCAGTGCCATCCGGGGGGCCGACACAGATACGCAGTATTTT,CASSAIRGADTDTQYF
NA,NA,TRBV27,TRBJ1-5,TGTGCCAGCAGTTTAGAGGGGGGGTGGGATAGCAATCAGCCCCAGCATTTT,CASSLEGGWDSNQPQHF
TRBD2,NA,TRBV9,TRBJ2-5,TGTGCCAGCAGCCTACTACTAGCGGGGGGGCTGGAGACCCAGTACTTC,CASSLLLAGGLETQYF
NA,NA,TRBV27,TRBJ1-5,TGTGCCAGCAGTTTTGGGACGGGACTCGGGCAGCCCCAGCATTTT,CASSFGTGLGQPQHF
NA,NA,TRBV4-1,TRBJ2-7,TGCGCCAGCAGCCAAGATTTTGAGTTGTACTTC,CASSQDFELYF
TRBD1,NA,TRBV6-5,TRBJ1-5,TGTGCCAGCAGTAATGGACAGGCTGGGCCCCAGCATTTT,CASSNGQAGPQHF
TRBD2,NA,TRBV12-5,TRBJ2-5,TGTGCCGCTACCAGTCCTCCGGGAACCCCGGTTTTCACTAGCGGGAGAGAGACCCAGTACTTC,CAATSPPGTPVFTSGRETQYF
NA,NA,TRBV29-1,TRBJ2-2,TGCAGCGTTGAAGATCTAATGAACACCGGGGAGCTGTTTTTT,CSVEDLMNTGELFF
NA,NA,TRBV7-8,TRBJ2-5,TGTGCCAGCAGCTGGATCACGGCTCAAGAGACCCAGTACTTC,CASSWITAQETQYF
NA,NA,TRBV4-1,TRBJ2-7,TGCGCCAGCAGCCAAGCAGAGGGATCCTACGAGCAGTACTTC,CASSQAEGSYEQYF
TRBD1,NA,TRBV18,TRBJ2-1,TGTGCCAGCTCACCGAACCACCGGGACAGAGCTTTCTACAATGAGCAGTTCTTC,CASSPNHRDRAFYNEQFF
NA,NA,TRBV7-3,TRBJ2-2,TGTGCCAGCAGCCACGGGCCCATGGCCGGGGAGCTGTTTTTT,CASSHGPMAGELFF
NA,NA,TRBV14,TRBJ2-7,TGTGCCAGCAGCCAAGGACTTGCCGCTGTGTCCTACGAGCAGTACTTC,CASSQGLAAVSYEQYF
NA,NA,TRBV9,TRBJ1-1,TGTGCCAGCAGCGCAAACAGGGACGGGGTTGACACTGAAGCTTTCTTT,CASSANRDGVDTEAFF
TRBD1,NA,TRBV5-1,TRBJ1-1,TGCGCCAGCAGCTGGACAGGGGGCACCGAAGCTTTCTTT,CASSWTGGTEAFF
TRBD2,few,TRBV2,TRBJ2-7,TGTGCCAGCAGTGGACTAGCGGGGGGTGCCTCCTACGAGCAGTACTTC,CASSGLAGGASYEQYF
NA,NA,TRBV7-9,TRBJ1-4,TGTGCAGTGGCAGAACTTAATGAAAAACTGTTTTTT,CAVAELNEKLFF
TRBD1,once,TRBV15,TRBJ1-4,TGTGCCACCAGCGAGTTGACAGGGGAGCCGACTAATGAAAAACTGTTTTTT,CATSELTGEPTNEKLFF
NA,NA,TRBV7-9,TRBJ2-7,TGTGCCAGCAGCTTAGTGTCCGATGTCTGGCAATTCGGTTACGAGCAGTACTTC,CASSLVSDVWQFGYEQYF
TRBD1,once,TRBV5-5,TRBJ2-7,TGTGCCAGCAGCCAAAGGACAGGGGGATCCTACGAGCAGTACTTC,CASSQRTGGSYEQYF
NA,NA,TRBV15,TRBJ2-7,TGTGCCACCAGCAGAGGGGGGATCGGTAGGGACGCGTACGAGCAGTACTTC,CATSRGGIGRDAYEQYF
TRBD2,NA,TRBV6-1,TRBJ2-1,TGTGCCAGCCTTGGCGGGAGGGCTTACAATGAGCAGTTCTTC,CASLGGRAYNEQFF
NA,NA,TRBV9,TRBJ1-4,TGTGCCAGCAGCGTAGCTGGGACTCTTAATGAAAAACTGTTTTTT,CASSVAGTLNEKLFF
NA,NA,TRBV9,TRBJ1-2,TGTGCCAGCAGCGTAGAGGGTGGAGGGGATGGCTACACCTTC,CASSVEGGGDGYTF
NA,NA,TRBV9,TRBJ1-2,TGTGCCAGCAGCCGGGACGGCGGCTACACCTTC,CASSRDGGYTF
NA,NA,TRBV28,TRBJ2-7,TGTGCCAGCAGTTTAAGTCAGGGGCGCTCCTACGAGCAGTACTTC,CASSLSQGRSYEQYF
TRBD1,NA,TRBV30,TRBJ1-2,TGTGCCTGGGACACAGGGGTTTTCTATGGCTACACCTTC,CAWDTGVFYGYTF
NA,NA,TRBV28,TRBJ2-1,TGTGCCAGCAGGGGGGCCGGTTACAATGAGCAGTTCTTC,CASRGAGYNEQFF
TRBD1,once,TRBV9,TRBJ1-1,TGTGCCAGCAGCGGGACAGGGGGGCCCCAAGCTTTCTTT,CASSGTGGPQAFF
NA,once,TRBV9,TRBJ2-7,TGTGCCAGCAGCGTTGACAGTGCCTACGAGCAGTACTTC,CASSVDSAYEQYF
NA,NA,TRBV4-2,TRBJ1-4,TGTGCCAGCAGCCAGGGTAACAGGGCCATAAATGAAAAACTGTTTTTT,CASSQGNRAINEKLFF
NA,few,TRBV13,TRBJ1-1,TGTGCCAGCAGCCCCCGGGGGGACGAGAACACTGAAGCTTTCTTT,CASSPRGDENTEAFF
NA,NA,TRBV5-6,TRBJ2-7,TGTGCCAGCAGCTGGCGGACTGATTACGAGCAGTACTTC,CASSWRTDYEQYF
NA,NA,TRBV27,TRBJ2-3,TGTGCCAGCAGCCAACTAGGGGGTGGGGGCACAGATACGCAGTATTTT,CASSQLGGGGTDTQYF
TRBD1,NA,TRBV7-9,TRBJ2-3,TGTGCCAGCAGCCCAGCCCCCCATTGGACAGGGTCGGAAGGGGATACGCAGTATTTT,CASSPAPHWTGSEGDTQYF
TRBD2,NA,TRBV2,TRBJ2-3,TGTGCCAGCAGTGAGTCTTTGGCTAGCGGGAGCACAGATACGCAGTATTTT,CASSESLASGSTDTQYF
NA,once,TRBV6-5,TRBJ1-2,TGTGCCAGCAGTTACTCGGAGGACAGTCTCTATGGCTACACCTTC,CASSYSEDSLYGYTF
TRBD1,NA,TRBV7-9,TRBJ1-6,TGTGCCAGCAGCGCGGGACAGGGAGAAGAGAGTTCACCCCTCCACTTT,CASSAGQGEESSPLHF
TRBD1,once,TRBV10-2,TRBJ2-7,TGCGCCAGCAGTGAGAGCCAGGACAGGGGTCTACGAGAGCAGTACTTC,CASSESQDRGLREQYF
NA,NA,TRBV10-3,TRBJ2-3,TGTGCCACCGGGCAGAAGGGTGGAGATACGCAGTATTTT,CATGQKGGDTQYF
TRBD1,NA,TRBV4-3,TRBJ2-1,TGCGCCAGCAGCCAAGACTTAGGACAGGGGGTATACAATGAGCAGTTCTTC,CASSQDLGQGVYNEQFF
NA,NA,TRBV27,TRBJ1-5,TGTGCCAGCAAAGATGCAGGGGGCAATCAGCCCCAGCATTTT,CASKDAGGNQPQHF